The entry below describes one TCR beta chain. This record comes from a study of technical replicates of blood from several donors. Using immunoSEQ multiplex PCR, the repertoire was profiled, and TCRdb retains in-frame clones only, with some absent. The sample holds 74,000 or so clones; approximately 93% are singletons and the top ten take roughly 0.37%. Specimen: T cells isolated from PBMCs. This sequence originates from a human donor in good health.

The CDR3 sequence: CASSQGIISGNDIQYF. DNA of the CDR3: TGCGCCAGCAGCCAAGGAATTATTAGCGGGAATGACATTCAGTACTTC. The chain is built from TRBV4-1 and TRBJ2-4; 8 positions agree with TRBD2. CDR1 and CDR2 from the germline V gene are MGHRA and YSYEKL. The V and J ends lost 1 base and 8 bases, in that order; junction bases with no gene match: 10. The CDR3 consists of 16 residues.